A selection of T cell receptor beta chains follows, all from one sample in a study of blood T cells in healthy people across ages. TCRdb itself ran the 5' RACE reads through MiXCR, one entry per CDR3 protein. The data contain hundreds of thousands of distinct CDR3 sequences, 20% to 30% of them seen just once; the ten biggest clones take up around 10%. This sample also belongs to another study, concerning T cells of mothers and their children.

The material sequenced was blood. These receptor sequences come from a boy aged 5-17 years in good health. The CDR3 runs from the conserved cysteine through the conserved F or W. D genes are given only for firm matches. Clone size is given for some rows only: seen once, a few or many times, or a class if the clone is expanded.

d_call clone_size j_call v_call cdr3_aa cdr3_nt
TRBD1 few TRBJ2-2 TRBV7-8 CASSPTTGGTGELFF TGTGCCAGCAGCCCAACGACAGGGGGCACCGGGGAGCTGTTTTTT
TRBD2 few TRBJ2-1 TRBV20-1 CSATPWTSGGYNEQFF TGCAGTGCTACCCCTTGGACTAGCGGGGGTTACAATGAGCAGTTCTTC
TRBD1 . TRBJ2-5 TRBV20-1 CSARADRGRGQETQYF TGCAGTGCTAGGGCTGACAGGGGAAGAGGGCAAGAGACCCAGTACTTC
. few TRBJ2-3 TRBV5-6 CASSPDRITDTQYF TGTGCCAGCAGCCCCGATAGGATCACAGATACGCAGTATTTT
TRBD1 few TRBJ1-4 TRBV15 CATRAGQGGEKLFF TGTGCCACCAGGGCGGGACAGGGGGGTGAAAAACTGTTTTTT
. . TRBJ1-2 TRBV19 CASSKGSAYGYTF TGTGCCAGTAGTAAGGGTTCGGCCTATGGCTACACCTTC
. . TRBJ1-5 TRBV20-1 CSAQPGYGQPQHF TGCAGTGCACAACCCGGGTACGGTCAGCCCCAGCATTTT
TRBD1 many TRBJ2-7 TRBV5-1 CASSLDRGPSYEQYF TGCGCCAGCAGCTTGGATAGGGGGCCCTCCTACGAGCAGTACTTC
. . TRBJ1-6 TRBV5-1 CASSAILDSPLHF TGCGCCAGCAGCGCCATCTTGGATTCACCCCTCCACTTT
TRBD2 . TRBJ2-5 TRBV6-1 CASRSTSGSTGFTKIETQYF TGTGCCAGCAGATCGACTAGCGGGAGTACGGGGTTCACGAAAATAGAGACCCAGTACTTC
. . TRBJ2-7 TRBV28 CASSFSVLGTYEQYF TGTGCCAGCAGTTTTTCAGTCCTGGGGACTTACGAGCAGTACTTC
. few TRBJ2-3 TRBV7-2 CASSPDSDTQYF TGTGCCAGCAGCCCCGATTCAGATACGCAGTATTTT
TRBD1 . TRBJ1-2 TRBV7-9 CASRSGTGGAYGYTF TGTGCCAGCAGGTCCGGGACAGGGGGGGCCTATGGCTACACCTTC
TRBD1 . TRBJ2-7 TRBV30 CAWRNTGGSYEQYF TGTGCCTGGAGAAATACAGGGGGCTCCTACGAGCAGTACTTC
. . TRBJ2-7 TRBV29-1 CSVGVSTYEQYF TGCAGCGTTGGGGTCTCGACCTACGAGCAGTACTTC
. once TRBJ1-2 TRBV5-6 CASSASGYGYTF TGTGCCAGCAGCGCCTCAGGCTATGGCTACACCTTC
TRBD2 . TRBJ2-7 TRBV20-1 CSAVASGGAGGYEQYF TGCAGTGCTGTGGCTAGCGGGGGGGCCGGGGGTTACGAGCAGTACTTC
. many TRBJ2-2 TRBV12-3/TRBV12-4 CASSLTGGELFF TGTGCCAGCAGTTTGACTGGGGGGGAGCTGTTTTTT
. . TRBJ2-7 TRBV6-2/TRBV6-3 CASNQVRDGPYGQYF TGTGCCAGCAACCAGGTTCGGGACGGCCCCTACGGGCAGTACTTC
. . TRBJ1-2 TRBV7-2 CAGGGRGPDYGYTF TGTGCCGGCGGGGGACGGGGCCCGGACTATGGCTACACCTTC
. . TRBJ2-3 TRBV20-1 CSARKKPQSTDTQYF TGCAGTGCTAGGAAGAAACCCCAGAGCACAGATACGCAGTATTTT
TRBD1 . TRBJ1-5 TRBV6-2/TRBV6-3 CASSHLLRGTGAYSNQPQHF TGTGCCAGCAGCCACCTCCTACGGGGGACAGGAGCATATAGCAATCAGCCCCAGCATTTT
TRBD1 . TRBJ2-7 TRBV7-9 CASSLPGQLNYEQYF TGTGCCAGCAGCTTGCCGGGACAGCTGAACTACGAGCAGTACTTC
. . TRBJ2-1 TRBV4-2 CASSQRAASLNEQFF TGTGCCAGCAGCCAACGAGCGGCTAGCCTCAATGAGCAGTTCTTC
. . TRBJ2-5 TRBV20-1 CSARDAGAPQETQYF TGCAGTGCTAGAGATGCGGGGGCACCGCAAGAGACCCAGTACTTC
. . TRBJ1-5 TRBV27 CASRLYGVSNQPQHF TGTGCCAGCAGACTCTACGGGGTTAGCAATCAGCCCCAGCATTTT
. few TRBJ1-2 TRBV29-1 CSVVWVRGYTF TGCAGCGTTGTTTGGGTGAGGGGCTACACCTTC
TRBD1 . TRBJ1-4 TRBV7-8 CVSSFDRGWQLFF TGTGTCAGCAGCTTTGACAGGGGGTGGCAACTGTTTTTT
TRBD2 . TRBJ2-1 TRBV20-1 CSASGGTSGGLYNEQFF TGCAGTGCTAGTGGCGGGACTAGCGGGGGCCTCTACAATGAGCAGTTCTTC
. . TRBJ2-7 TRBV20-1 CSAEAAGGYEQYF TGCAGTGCTGAAGCGGCAGGGGGGTACGAGCAGTACTTC
TRBD1 . TRBJ1-5 TRBV12-3/TRBV12-4 CASSSDRGRQPQHF TGTGCCAGCAGTTCGGACAGGGGACGGCAGCCCCAGCATTTT